Listed below are T cell receptor beta chains from one sample, sequenced in a study of T cell responses to AZD1222 COVID-19 vaccine. Data came from immunoSEQ multiplex PCR; TCRdb stores just in-frame clones and leaves some out. The sample has around 67,000 clones, around four fifths seen once; the top ten hold about 6%. The sequences come from peripheral blood, collected 28 days after the second AZD1222 dose. The receptors here all came from an adult who received the AZD1222 COVID-19 vaccine. Each CDR3 is given with its conserved first and last residue. The D gene is left open where the match is weak. Where a row states a size, it is once, few, many or the class of an expanded clone; other rows omit it.

clone_size j_call v_call d_call cdr3_aa cdr3_nt
NA TRBJ2-7 TRBV2 TRBD2 CASSEGTSGYEQYF TGTGCCAGCAGTGAAGGGACTAGCGGCTACGAGCAGTACTTC
NA TRBJ1-2 TRBV7-2 NA CASNLYADYGYTF TGTGCCAGCAACCTCTATGCAGACTATGGCTACACCTTC
NA TRBJ2-6 TRBV5-5 TRBD1 CASIRGTGWSGANVLTF TGTGCCAGCATCCGAGGGACAGGATGGTCTGGGGCCAACGTCCTGACTTTC
NA TRBJ2-6 TRBV11-3 NA CASSSQGFGANVLTF TGTGCCAGCAGCTCCCAGGGGTTCGGGGCCAACGTCCTGACTTTC
NA TRBJ1-3 TRBV30 NA CAWSSGVISGNTIYF TGTGCCTGGAGTTCTGGGGTCATTTCTGGAAACACCATATATTTT
NA TRBJ1-3 TRBV5-6 TRBD1 CASSLGTGGLGGNTIYF TGTGCCAGCAGCTTGGGGACAGGGGGCCTGGGTGGAAACACCATATATTTT
NA TRBJ2-3 TRBV16 TRBD1 CASSQSGTVTDTQYF TGTGCCAGCAGCCAATCGGGGACAGTCACAGATACGCAGTATTTT
NA TRBJ1-2 TRBV6-2/TRBV6-3 NA CASSSRTRPSRDGDSYGYTF TGTGCCAGCAGTTCCCGTACGAGACCCTCACGGGACGGGGATTCATATGGCTACACCTTC
NA TRBJ1-2 TRBV6-5 TRBD1 CASKRDRSNYGYTF TGTGCCAGCAAGAGGGACAGGTCTAACTATGGCTACACCTTC
NA TRBJ2-1 TRBV3-1/TRBV3-2 TRBD2 CASSHGLAGGRIYNEQFF TGTGCCAGCAGCCATGGACTAGCGGGGGGACGGATCTACAATGAGCAGTTCTTC
once TRBJ1-2 TRBV6-1 NA CASSERDVYGYTF TGTGCCAGCAGTGAAAGGGATGTCTATGGCTACACCTTC
NA TRBJ2-3 TRBV6-4 TRBD1 CASSEGQGADTQYF TGTGCCAGCAGTGAAGGACAGGGCGCAGATACGCAGTATTTT
NA TRBJ2-3 TRBV29-1 NA CSVSRVLRTDTQYF TGCAGCGTGTCCCGGGTCCTTCGCACAGATACGCAGTATTTT
NA TRBJ1-5 TRBV27 NA CASSLSGGLRNQPQHF TGTGCCAGCAGTTTATCGGGGGGGTTGCGCAATCAGCCCCAGCATTTT
NA TRBJ2-4 TRBV18 NA CASSPPQALAKNIQYF TGTGCCAGCTCACCCCCTCAAGCTCTAGCCAAAAACATTCAGTACTTC
NA TRBJ2-1 TRBV7-2 TRBD1 CASSPPGGQGANEQFF TGTGCCAGCAGCCCCCCCGGAGGGCAGGGGGCTAATGAGCAGTTCTTC
NA TRBJ2-2 TRBV2 NA CASMYTGELFF TGTGCCAGCATGTACACCGGGGAGCTGTTTTTT
NA TRBJ1-5 TRBV6-2/TRBV6-3 TRBD1 CASSYEPGGNQPQHF TGTGCCAGCAGTTACGAGCCAGGGGGAAATCAGCCCCAGCATTTT
NA TRBJ2-3 TRBV11-3 NA CASSLDGTFHSADTQYF TGTGCCAGCAGCTTAGACGGGACGTTCCATTCAGCAGATACGCAGTATTTT
once TRBJ2-7 TRBV7-2 TRBD2 CASRQAGGQYEQYF TGTGCCAGCAGACAAGCGGGGGGACAGTACGAGCAGTACTTC
NA TRBJ1-1 TRBV19 TRBD1 CASGRRAGGTNTEAFF TGTGCCAGCGGGAGGCGAGCAGGGGGGACCAACACTGAAGCTTTCTTT
once TRBJ2-1 TRBV6-2/TRBV6-3 TRBD1 CASSYWTGVYNEQFF TGTGCCAGCAGTTACTGGACAGGGGTCTACAATGAGCAGTTCTTC
NA TRBJ2-3 TRBV9 TRBD1 CASRLTGGAGTDTQYF TGTGCCAGCAGATTAACAGGGGGCGCGGGCACAGATACGCAGTATTTT
medium-sized TRBJ2-2 TRBV7-9 NA CASSLIGVAGELFF TGTGCCAGCAGTCTCATAGGGGTGGCCGGGGAGCTGTTTTTT
NA TRBJ2-1 TRBV2 NA CASHIEADYNEQFF TGTGCCAGCCATATTGAGGCAGACTACAATGAGCAGTTCTTC
few TRBJ2-2 TRBV5-4 NA CASTWGNTGELFF TGTGCCAGCACCTGGGGGAACACCGGGGAGCTGTTTTTT
once TRBJ1-1 TRBV10-3 TRBD1 CAISVLPGQGSAEAFF TGTGCCATCAGCGTGTTACCGGGACAGGGATCCGCTGAAGCTTTCTTT
once TRBJ1-4 TRBV13 NA CASSSQGPNEKLFF TGTGCCAGCAGCTCCCAAGGACCTAATGAAAAACTGTTTTTT
once TRBJ2-7 TRBV18 NA CASSPEVESSYEQYF TGTGCCAGCTCACCAGAAGTAGAAAGCTCCTACGAGCAGTACTTC
NA TRBJ1-6 TRBV27 NA CASSFGSRSSPLHF TGTGCCAGCAGTTTCGGCAGCCGGAGTTCACCCCTCCACTTT
NA TRBJ1-4 TRBV28 TRBD1 CASSPTGGNEKLFF TGTGCCAGCAGTCCGACAGGGGGCAATGAAAAACTGTTTTTT
NA TRBJ1-5 TRBV7-6 NA CASSFGGDVRNQPQHF TGTGCCAGCAGCTTTGGGGGGGACGTGCGCAATCAGCCCCAGCATTTT
NA TRBJ2-7 TRBV9 NA CASSSSGTTYEQYF TGTGCCAGCAGTAGCTCAGGGACGACCTACGAGCAGTACTTC
NA TRBJ1-1 TRBV19 NA CASSIDLGGTEAFF TGTGCCAGTAGTATAGATTTGGGGGGCACTGAAGCTTTCTTT
NA TRBJ2-2 TRBV7-9 NA CASSLGGLAGELFF TGTGCCAGCAGCTTAGGAGGGTTGGCCGGGGAGCTGTTTTTT
NA TRBJ2-2 TRBV24-1 TRBD2 CATSDPTRTSGVTGELFF TGTGCCACCAGTGATCCCACCCGGACTAGCGGGGTCACCGGGGAGCTGTTTTTT
NA TRBJ1-2 TRBV7-9 NA CASSFSTQNYGYTF TGTGCCAGCAGCTTTTCTACCCAGAACTATGGCTACACCTTC
NA TRBJ1-6 TRBV6-5 NA CASATGLDNSPLHF TGTGCCAGCGCAACAGGGCTCGACAATTCACCCCTCCACTTT
few TRBJ2-7 TRBV16 TRBD2 CASSQSPAGGYEQYF TGTGCCAGCAGCCAATCCCCAGCGGGGGGCTACGAGCAGTACTTC
NA TRBJ2-3 TRBV13 TRBD2 CASSFGRGGADTQYF TGTGCCAGCAGCTTCGGGCGGGGGGGCGCAGATACGCAGTATTTT
NA TRBJ1-2 TRBV2 NA CASSLDNGYTF TGTGCCAGCTCCCTGGACAATGGCTACACCTTC
few TRBJ1-2 TRBV13 NA CASSPGAGKNYGYTF TGTGCCAGCAGCCCCGGGGCAGGGAAAAACTATGGCTACACCTTC
NA TRBJ2-5 TRBV11-3 NA CASSLEGETQYF TGTGCCAGCAGCTTAGAGGGGGAGACCCAGTACTTC
NA TRBJ1-2 TRBV19 NA CASSISAAASGYTF TGTGCCAGTAGTATATCGGCGGCTGCGAGTGGCTACACCTTC
NA TRBJ1-2 TRBV5-6 NA CASSLANGGGYTF TGTGCCAGCAGCTTGGCCAATGGGGGCGGCTACACCTTC
NA TRBJ1-5 TRBV6-5 NA CASSKLGATQPQHF TGTGCCAGCAGTAAACTGGGGGCGACTCAGCCCCAGCATTTT
NA TRBJ1-5 TRBV19 NA CASSAPKEWAGQPQHF TGTGCCAGTAGTGCCCCCAAGGAGTGGGCGGGGCAGCCCCAGCATTTT
NA TRBJ2-1 TRBV7-2 NA CASSNPGTASYNEQFF TGTGCCAGCAGCAACCCCGGGACTGCCTCCTACAATGAGCAGTTCTTC